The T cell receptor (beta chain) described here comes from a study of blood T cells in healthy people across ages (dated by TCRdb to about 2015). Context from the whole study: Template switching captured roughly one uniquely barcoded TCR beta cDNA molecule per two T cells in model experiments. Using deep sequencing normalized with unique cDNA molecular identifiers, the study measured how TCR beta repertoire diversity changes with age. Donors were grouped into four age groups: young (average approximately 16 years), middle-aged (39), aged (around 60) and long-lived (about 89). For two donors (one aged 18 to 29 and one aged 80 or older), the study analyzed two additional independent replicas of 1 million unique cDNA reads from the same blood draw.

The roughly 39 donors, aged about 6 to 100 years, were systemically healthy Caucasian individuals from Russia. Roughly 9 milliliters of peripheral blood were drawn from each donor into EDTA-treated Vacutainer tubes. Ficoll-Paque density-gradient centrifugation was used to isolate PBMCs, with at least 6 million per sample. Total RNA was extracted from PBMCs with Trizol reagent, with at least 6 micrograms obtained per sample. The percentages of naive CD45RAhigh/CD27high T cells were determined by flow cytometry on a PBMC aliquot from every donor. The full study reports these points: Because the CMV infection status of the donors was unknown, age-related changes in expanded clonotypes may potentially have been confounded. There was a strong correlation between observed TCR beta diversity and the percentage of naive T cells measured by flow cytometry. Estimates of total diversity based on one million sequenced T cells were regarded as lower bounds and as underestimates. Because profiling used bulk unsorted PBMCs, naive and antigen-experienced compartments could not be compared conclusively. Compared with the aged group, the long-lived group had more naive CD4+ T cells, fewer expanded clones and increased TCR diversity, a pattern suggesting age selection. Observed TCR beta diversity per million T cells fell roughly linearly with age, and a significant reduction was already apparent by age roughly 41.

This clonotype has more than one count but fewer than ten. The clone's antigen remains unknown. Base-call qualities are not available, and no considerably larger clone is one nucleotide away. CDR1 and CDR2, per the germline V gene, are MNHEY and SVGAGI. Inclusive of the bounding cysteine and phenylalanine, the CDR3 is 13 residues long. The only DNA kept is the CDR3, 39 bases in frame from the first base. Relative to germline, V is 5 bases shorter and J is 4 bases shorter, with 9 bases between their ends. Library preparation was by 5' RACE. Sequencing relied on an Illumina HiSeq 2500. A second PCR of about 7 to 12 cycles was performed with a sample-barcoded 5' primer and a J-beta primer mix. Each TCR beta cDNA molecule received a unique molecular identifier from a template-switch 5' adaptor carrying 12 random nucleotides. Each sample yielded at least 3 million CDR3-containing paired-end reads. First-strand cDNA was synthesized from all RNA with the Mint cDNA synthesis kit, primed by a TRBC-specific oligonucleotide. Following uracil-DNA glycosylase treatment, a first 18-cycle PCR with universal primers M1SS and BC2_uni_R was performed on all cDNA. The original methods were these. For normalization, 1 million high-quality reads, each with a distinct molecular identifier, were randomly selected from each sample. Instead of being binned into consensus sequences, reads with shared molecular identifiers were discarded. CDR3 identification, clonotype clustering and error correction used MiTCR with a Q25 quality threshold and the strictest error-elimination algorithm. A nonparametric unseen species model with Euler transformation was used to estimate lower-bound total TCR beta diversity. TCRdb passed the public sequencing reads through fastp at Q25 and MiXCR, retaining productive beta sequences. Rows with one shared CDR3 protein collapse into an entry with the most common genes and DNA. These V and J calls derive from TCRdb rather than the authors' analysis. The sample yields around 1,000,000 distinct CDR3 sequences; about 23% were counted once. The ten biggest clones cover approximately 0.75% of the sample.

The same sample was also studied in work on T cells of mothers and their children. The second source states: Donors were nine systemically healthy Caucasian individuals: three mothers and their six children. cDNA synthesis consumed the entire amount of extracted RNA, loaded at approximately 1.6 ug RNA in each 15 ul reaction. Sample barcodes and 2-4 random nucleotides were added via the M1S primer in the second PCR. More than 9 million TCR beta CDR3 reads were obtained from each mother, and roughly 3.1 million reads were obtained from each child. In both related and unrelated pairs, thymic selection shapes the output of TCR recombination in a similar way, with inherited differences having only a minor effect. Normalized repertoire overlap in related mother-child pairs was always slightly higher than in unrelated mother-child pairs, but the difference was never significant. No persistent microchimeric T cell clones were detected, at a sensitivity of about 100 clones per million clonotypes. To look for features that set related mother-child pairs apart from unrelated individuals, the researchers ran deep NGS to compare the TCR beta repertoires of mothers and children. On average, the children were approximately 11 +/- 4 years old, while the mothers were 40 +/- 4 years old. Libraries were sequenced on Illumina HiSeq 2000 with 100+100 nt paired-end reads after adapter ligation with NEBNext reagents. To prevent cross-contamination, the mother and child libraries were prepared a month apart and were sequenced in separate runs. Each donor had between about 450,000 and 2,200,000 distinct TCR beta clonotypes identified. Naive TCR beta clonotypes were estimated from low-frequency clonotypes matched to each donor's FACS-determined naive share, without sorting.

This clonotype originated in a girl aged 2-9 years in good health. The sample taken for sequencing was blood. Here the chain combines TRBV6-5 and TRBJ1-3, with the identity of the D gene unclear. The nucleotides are TGTGCCAGCAGTCCCGGATGGGGAAACACCATATATTTT. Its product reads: CASSPGWGNTIYF.